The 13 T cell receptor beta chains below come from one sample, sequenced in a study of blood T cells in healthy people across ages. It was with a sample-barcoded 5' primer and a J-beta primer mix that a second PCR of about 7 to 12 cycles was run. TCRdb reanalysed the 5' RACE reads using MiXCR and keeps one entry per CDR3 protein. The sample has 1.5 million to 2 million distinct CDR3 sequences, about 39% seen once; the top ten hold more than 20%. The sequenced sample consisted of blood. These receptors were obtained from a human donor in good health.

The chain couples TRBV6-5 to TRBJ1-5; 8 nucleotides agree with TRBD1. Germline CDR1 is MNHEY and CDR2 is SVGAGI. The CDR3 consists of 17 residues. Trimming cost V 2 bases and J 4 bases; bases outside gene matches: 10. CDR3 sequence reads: CASSYSPLRQGNQPQHF. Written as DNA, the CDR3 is TGTGCCAGCAGTTACAGCCCACTCCGACAGGGGAATCAGCCCCAGCATTTT.

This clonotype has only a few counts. The CDR3 is CASSYSTETNYGYTF. The CDR3 coding sequence is TGTGCCAGCAGTTACTCGACAGAAACTAACTATGGCTACACCTTC. The genes are TRBV6-2 or TRBV6-3 and TRBJ1-2, with a tentative D call TRBD1 (5 bases). The CDR3 has 15 residues. V gave up 0 bases and J gave up 0 bases, with 8 bases separating them. CDR1 and CDR2 (germline): MNHEY, SVGEGT.

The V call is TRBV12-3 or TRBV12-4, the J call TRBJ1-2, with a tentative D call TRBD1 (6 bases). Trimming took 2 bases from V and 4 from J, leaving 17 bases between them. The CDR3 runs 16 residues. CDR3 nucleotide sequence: TGTGCCAGCAGTTTAAAGGCCGGGGGCGCCGGCTATGGCTACACCTTC. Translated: CASSLKAGGAGYGYTF.

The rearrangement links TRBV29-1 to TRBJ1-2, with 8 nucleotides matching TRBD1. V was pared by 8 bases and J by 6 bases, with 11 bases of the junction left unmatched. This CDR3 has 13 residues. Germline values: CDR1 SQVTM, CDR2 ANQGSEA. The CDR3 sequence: CSPSPTGENGYTF. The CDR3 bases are TGCAGCCCCTCGCCGACAGGGGAAAATGGCTACACCTTC.

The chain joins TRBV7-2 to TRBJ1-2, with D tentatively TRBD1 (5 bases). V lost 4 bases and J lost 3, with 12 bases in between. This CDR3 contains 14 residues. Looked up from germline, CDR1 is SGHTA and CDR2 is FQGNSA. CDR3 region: CASSSAGGDYGYTF. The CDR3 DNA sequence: TGTGCCAGCAGCTCAGCGGGAGGGGACTATGGCTACACCTTC.

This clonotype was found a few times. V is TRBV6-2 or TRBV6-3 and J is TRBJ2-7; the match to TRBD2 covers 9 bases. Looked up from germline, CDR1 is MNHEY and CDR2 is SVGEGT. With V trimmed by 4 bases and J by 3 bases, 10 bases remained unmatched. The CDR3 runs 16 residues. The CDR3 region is CASSSPSASGDYEQYF. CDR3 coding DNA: TGTGCCAGCAGTTCGCCCTCGGCTAGCGGGGACTACGAGCAGTACTTC.

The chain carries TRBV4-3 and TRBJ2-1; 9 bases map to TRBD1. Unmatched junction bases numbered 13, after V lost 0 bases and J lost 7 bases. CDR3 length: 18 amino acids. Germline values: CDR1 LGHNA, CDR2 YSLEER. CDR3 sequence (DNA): TGCGCCAGCAGCCAAGAGAATTACGGGACAGGGTTTTTGAATGAGCAGTTCTTC. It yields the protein CASSQENYGTGFLNEQFF.

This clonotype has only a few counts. The CDR3 DNA sequence: TGTGCCAGCAGCTCCGCGGGTCGTCAGCCCCAGCATTTT. Translation: CASSSAGRQPQHF. The V and J genes are TRBV12-3 or TRBV12-4 and TRBJ1-5; D gene uncertain. V lost 6 bases and J lost 6, with 12 bases in between. This CDR3 is built from 13 residues.

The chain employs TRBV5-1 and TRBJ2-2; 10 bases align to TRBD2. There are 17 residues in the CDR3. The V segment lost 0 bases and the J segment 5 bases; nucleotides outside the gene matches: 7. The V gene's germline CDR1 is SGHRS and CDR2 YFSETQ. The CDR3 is CASSLGLLAGETGELFF. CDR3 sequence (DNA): TGCGCCAGCAGCTTGGGCCTCCTAGCGGGGGAAACCGGGGAGCTGTTTTTT.

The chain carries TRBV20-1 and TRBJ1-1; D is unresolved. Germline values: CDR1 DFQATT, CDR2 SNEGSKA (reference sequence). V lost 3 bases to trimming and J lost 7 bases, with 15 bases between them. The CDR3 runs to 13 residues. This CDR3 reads CSARAPGYNEAFF. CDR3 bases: TGCAGTGCTAGGGCCCCAGGCTACAATGAAGCTTTCTTT.

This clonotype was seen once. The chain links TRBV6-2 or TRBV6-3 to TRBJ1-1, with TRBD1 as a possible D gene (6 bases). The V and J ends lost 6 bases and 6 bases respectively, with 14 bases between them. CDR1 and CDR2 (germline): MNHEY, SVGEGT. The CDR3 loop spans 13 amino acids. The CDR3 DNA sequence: TGTGCCAGCAGACCCAGGGGAGAGGCTGAAGCTTTCTTT. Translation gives CASRPRGEAEAFF.

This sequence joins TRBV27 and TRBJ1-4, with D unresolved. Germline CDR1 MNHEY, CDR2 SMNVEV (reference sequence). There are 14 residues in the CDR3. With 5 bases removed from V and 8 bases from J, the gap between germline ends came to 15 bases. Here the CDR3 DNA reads TGTGCCAGCAGTCTTGGACCCCGGCGGGAAAAACTGTTTTTT. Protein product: CASSLGPRREKLFF.

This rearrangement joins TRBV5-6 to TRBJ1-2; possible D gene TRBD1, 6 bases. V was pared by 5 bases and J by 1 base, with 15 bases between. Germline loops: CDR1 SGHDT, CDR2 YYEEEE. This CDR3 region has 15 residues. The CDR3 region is CASSSQSRGNYGYTF. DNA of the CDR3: TGTGCCAGCAGTTCCCAATCCAGGGGTAACTATGGCTACACCTTC.